Below are 21 T cell receptor beta chains sequenced from a single sample in a study of CD8+CD57+ T cells in acquired aplastic anemia. The template for TCR beta VDJ and CDR3 sequence profiling was genomic DNA. TCRdb reanalysed the reads using MiXCR and keeps one entry per CDR3 protein. The sample lists approximately 220,000 distinct CDR3 sequences; 40% to 50% were seen once. Only patients with CD8+CD57+ cell expansion on flow cytometry were chosen for sequencing. Sample: sorted CD4+, CD8+, or CD8+CD57+ T cells (not recorded which) from PBMCs. These receptors were taken from a human donor with aplastic anemia.

This clonotype was picked up a small number of times. A much larger clonotype is one base distant, so this may be a read error. The chain combines TRBV20-1 with TRBJ2-1; 7 bases align to TRBD2. CDR3 length equals 13 residues. V gave up 2 bases and J gave up 2 bases; unmatched junction bases: 0. Germline-derived CDR1 and CDR2 are DFQATT and SNEGSKA (reference sequence). The CDR3 spells CSARSGTYNEQFF. Written as DNA, the CDR3 is TGCAGTGCTAGAAGCGGGACCTACAATGAGCAGTTCTTC.

This chain links TRBV6-2 or TRBV6-3 with TRBJ1-5; the D is unclear. The CDR3 has 13 amino acids. Trimming cost V 2 bases and J 4 bases, with 6 bases left between them. Germline values: CDR1 MNHEY, CDR2 SVGEGT. The CDR3 DNA is TGTGCCAGCAGTTACGGGGTGAATCAGCCCCAGCATTTT. Amino acids: CASSYGVNQPQHF.

This clonotype has a count of ten or more. V is TRBV5-1 and J is TRBJ2-7, with D maybe TRBD2 (6 bases). V dropped 4 bases and J dropped 0 bases, with 20 bases sitting between them. Germline V gives CDR1 SGHRS, CDR2 YFSETQ. The CDR3 totals 17 residues. CDR3 in DNA: TGCGCCAGCAGCCACCGAGTCCCCGAGACTAGCTCCTACGAGCAGTACTTC. It specifies CASSHRVPETSSYEQYF.

Only a few counts were recorded for this clonotype. V gene TRBV2 combines with J gene TRBJ2-3; D may be TRBD1 (6 bases). CDR1 is SNHLY, CDR2 FYNNEI, per germline. This CDR3 is 15 amino acids long. V lost 2 bases, J lost 2 bases, and 11 bases lay in between. The CDR3 protein is CASSEYRAPTDTQYF. Written as DNA, the CDR3 is TGTGCCAGCAGTGAATACAGGGCCCCCACAGATACGCAGTATTTT.

The J gene is TRBJ2-7, the V gene TRBV5-6; TRBD2 matches at 8 bases. V was pared by 0 bases and J by 7 bases, with 9 bases of the junction left unmatched. This CDR3 spans 15 amino acids. Germline CDR1 reads SGHDT; CDR2 reads YYEEEE. CDR3 region: CASSLAGGGSNEQYF. The CDR3 DNA reads TGTGCCAGCAGCTTGGCGGGGGGGGGAAGCAATGAGCAGTACTTC. Using reference TRBV5-6 and TRBJ2-7 for the parts outside the CDR3, the full variable domain is DAGVTQSPTHLIKTRGQQVTLRCSPKSGHDTVSWYQQALGQGPQFIFQYYEEEERQRGNFPDRFSGHQFPNYSSELNVNALLLGDSALYLCASSLAGGGSNEQYFGPGTRLTVT.

The chain carries TRBV7-8 and TRBJ2-7; D unclear. Deletions cut 5 bases from V and 9 bases from J, with 14 bases between. The germline CDR1 and CDR2 sequences are SGHVS and FQNEAQ. The CDR3 runs 12 residues. CDR3 amino acids: CASSPRWRGQYF. As DNA, the CDR3 is TGTGCCAGCAGCCCTCGCTGGCGAGGGCAGTACTTC.

The CDR3, as DNA: TGTGCCACCAGCCCATTAGCGGGGGCTATGGCTGAGCAGTTCTTC. It is translated as CATSPLAGAMAEQFF. The chain is built from TRBV15 and TRBJ2-1; TRBD2 aligns across 9 bases. The J segment lost 9 bases and the V segment lost 5 bases, leaving 11 bases of the junction unmatched. CDR3 length: 15 residues. The V gene's germline CDR1 is LNHNV and CDR2 YYDKDF (reference sequence).

This clonotype was recorded at least ten times. J is TRBJ1-5 and V is TRBV20-1, with 7 bases that match TRBD1. CDR1 and CDR2 (germline): DFQATT, SNEGSKA (reference sequence). The junction had 12 bases not matched to a gene; V was cut back by 1 base and J by 0 bases. This CDR3 contains 18 residues. CDR3 residues: CSARGGRQGDYSNQPQHF. CDR3 in DNA: TGCAGTGCTAGAGGAGGAAGACAGGGTGATTATAGCAATCAGCCCCAGCATTTT.

This clonotype was counted at least ten times. Its ends do not fully match the called genes, so a read error is possible. V is TRBV20-1 and J is TRBJ1-1; D gene uncertain. Germline-derived CDR1 and CDR2 are DFQATT and SNEGSKA (reference sequence). There are 16 residues in the CDR3. CDR3 nucleotide sequence: TGCAGTGCAAGAGACCCGGGAGTCCACCTCTCCACTGAAGCTTTCTTT. It codes for CSARDPGVHLSTEAFF.

This clonotype was detected only once. The gene calls are TRBV24-1 and TRBJ1-2; D is undetermined. V dropped 4 bases and J dropped 7 bases, with 9 bases sitting between them. This CDR3 spans 12 amino acids. Germline V gene data show CDR1 as KGHDR and CDR2 as SFDVKD. The CDR3 loop reads CATSDEGGGYTF. The CDR3 nucleotides read TGTGCCACCAGTGACGAAGGCGGTGGCTACACCTTC.

This clonotype has a count of ten or more. The CDR3 bases are TGTGCCAGCGCTCGGACGGTCAATGAGCAGTTCTTC. It is translated as CASARTVNEQFF. This rearrangement joins TRBV7-2 to TRBJ2-1, with unresolved D. This CDR3 is built from 12 residues. V was cut by 8 bases and J by 6 bases, with 11 bases left in between. Germline V gene data show CDR1 as SGHTA and CDR2 as FQGNSA.

The V and J genes are TRBV4-3 and TRBJ2-3; D remains unclear. The germline CDR1 and CDR2 sequences are LGHNA and YSLEER. V lost 1 base to trimming and J lost 3 bases, with 8 bases between them. The CDR3 extends over 14 amino acids. The CDR3 bases are TGCGCCAGCAGCCAAGGGCAGGAGACAGATACGCAGTATTTT. The encoded protein is CASSQGQETDTQYF.

The genes are TRBV27 and TRBJ1-1, with TRBD1 as a possible D gene (6 bases). V gave up 7 bases and J gave up 1 base, with 10 bases separating them. Germline lookup yields CDR1 MNHEY and CDR2 SMNVEV (reference sequence). The CDR3 loop spans 13 amino acids. CDR3 bases: TGTGCCAGCACGGGACAAGCGAACACTGAAGCTTTCTTT. Its protein is CASTGQANTEAFF.

This clonotype was detected many times. V and J are TRBV7-9 and TRBJ1-1; D possibly corresponds to TRBD1 (6 bases). CDR1 is SEHNR and CDR2 is FQNEAQ in the germline V gene (reference sequence). V dropped 5 bases and J dropped 3 bases, with 22 bases sitting between them. The CDR3 has 17 amino acids. The CDR3 loop is CASSDSTGSGWDTEAFF. In DNA, the CDR3 is TGTGCCAGCAGCGATAGTACAGGGTCTGGGTGGGACACTGAAGCTTTCTTT. Full variable domain (rest looked up from reference TRBV7-9 and TRBJ1-1): DTGVSQNPRHKITKRGQNVTFRCDPISEHNRLYWYRQTLGQGPEFLTYFQNEAQLEKSRLLSDRFSAERPKGSFSTLEIQRTEQGDSAMYLCASSDSTGSGWDTEAFFGQGTRLTVV.

The chain combines TRBV3-1 with TRBJ1-6; D not resolved. This CDR3 has 16 residues. From germline, CDR1 is LGHDT and CDR2 YNNKEL (reference sequence). Trimming took 4 bases from V and 0 from J, leaving 10 bases between them. CDR3 amino acids: CASSPETGSYNSPLHF. The CDR3 DNA reads TGTGCCAGCAGCCCCGAGACGGGCTCCTATAATTCACCCCTCCACTTT.

This clonotype was seen many times. The chain carries TRBV4-1 and TRBJ1-5, with D maybe TRBD1 (5 bases). CDR1 is MGHRA, CDR2 YSYEKL, per germline. This CDR3 region has 17 residues. The ends were cut back, 4 bases at V and 2 bases at J, with 18 bases in the middle. CDR3 loop: CASSPSGGFEGNQPQHF. In nucleotides, the CDR3 is TGCGCCAGCAGCCCCTCGGGGGGGTTTGAGGGCAATCAGCCCCAGCATTTT.

This clonotype has only a few counts. The V call is TRBV5-1, the J call TRBJ1-2; D is undetermined. The CDR3 runs 16 residues. The germline V gene has CDR1 SGHRS and CDR2 YFSETQ. V was shortened by 4 bases and J by 5 bases, with 21 bases between the two germline ends. The CDR3 sequence is CASSPPPLGKNYGYTF. The CDR3 DNA sequence: TGCGCCAGCAGCCCACCCCCCCTCGGCAAGAATTATGGCTACACCTTC.

This clonotype was seen many times. The V call is TRBV5-1, the J call TRBJ1-2; D uncertain. Trimming took 7 bases from V and 1 from J, leaving 11 bases between them. Germline-derived CDR1 and CDR2 are SGHRS and YFSETQ. The CDR3 loop spans 13 amino acids. CDR3 loop: CASALLGNYGYTF. The CDR3 nucleotides are TGCGCCAGCGCCCTCTTGGGTAACTATGGCTACACCTTC.

Many counts were recorded for this clonotype. This sequence joins TRBV9 and TRBJ2-7, with a tentative D call TRBD1 (5 bases). V lost 3 bases, J lost 3 bases, and 7 bases lay in between. The V gene's germline CDR1 is SGDLS and CDR2 YYNGEE. The CDR3 runs 12 residues. The CDR3 sequence is CASSGDSYEQYF. CDR3 in DNA: TGTGCCAGCAGCGGAGACAGCTACGAGCAGTACTTC.

This sequence joins TRBV20-1 and TRBJ2-3; D is unclear. The CDR3 consists of 11 residues. V gave up 6 bases and J gave up 3 bases, with 7 bases separating them. Germline values: CDR1 DFQATT, CDR2 SNEGSKA (reference sequence). The CDR3 region has the DNA TGCAGTGCAGGAGTGACAGATACGCAGTATTTT. Translation: CSAGVTDTQYF.

J is TRBJ2-2 and V is TRBV24-1; D not resolved. Germline CDR1 KGHDR, CDR2 SFDVKD. The CDR3 length is 12 residues. Trimming took 0 bases from V and 6 from J, leaving 1 base between them. The CDR3 here is CATSDLSGELFF. CDR3 nucleotides: TGTGCCACCAGTGATTTGTCCGGGGAGCTGTTTTTT.